These 26 T cell receptor beta chains were sequenced from one sample in a study of early T cells in non-severe SARS-CoV-2 infection. TCRdb re-derived calls from the 5' RACE reads in MiXCR, one entry per CDR3 protein. The sample records about 55,000 distinct CDR3 sequences, around 13% being singletons. Specimen: whole blood. The origin of the receptors is an adult who was a healthcare worker with PCR-confirmed SARS-CoV-2 infection or an uninfected control (not recorded which).

This clonotype was detected a few times. V and J are TRBV20-1 and TRBJ2-5; TRBD2 aligns across 8 bases. The germline V gene has CDR1 DFQATT and CDR2 SNEGSKA (reference sequence). CDR3 length: 15 residues. V trimming: 5 bases; J trimming: 1 base; junction bases outside the gene matches: 9. The CDR3 region has the DNA TGCAGTGCTCTCCCCCTTACTAGCGGCCAAGAGACCCAGTACTTC. Protein sequence: CSALPLTSGQETQYF.

The table lists this clonotype with many counts. The chain recombines TRBV7-2 with TRBJ2-1, with D perhaps TRBD1 or TRBD2 (5 bases each). The CDR3 length is 15 residues. The germline gives CDR1 SGHTA, CDR2 FQGNSA. Trimming shortened V by 3 bases and J by 3 bases, and 12 bases separated the two germline ends. CDR3 sequence reads: CASSFVGDLYNEQFF. The CDR3 DNA reads as TGTGCCAGCAGCTTTGTGGGGGACCTCTACAATGAGCAGTTCTTC.

This rearrangement joins TRBV7-8 to TRBJ2-1, with 10 bases lining up with TRBD1. This CDR3 comprises 13 residues. Germline loops: CDR1 SGHVS, CDR2 FQNEAQ. J was trimmed by 6 bases and V by 9 bases; bases with no gene match: 5. The CDR3: CASSGTGVNEQFF. The DNA of the CDR3 is TGTGCCAGTTCCGGGACAGGGGTCAATGAGCAGTTCTTC.

The chain is built from TRBV12-3 or TRBV12-4 and TRBJ1-6; the D gene is possibly TRBD1 (6 bases). V was cut by 2 bases and J by 6 bases, with 11 bases left in between. There are 15 residues in the CDR3. The CDR3 nucleotides read TGTGCCAGCAGTTTACCGGGGGCAAGTAATTCACCCCTCCACTTT. It is translated as CASSLPGASNSPLHF.

The chain employs TRBV11-2 and TRBJ2-7; 7 bases map to TRBD1. The CDR3 totals 15 residues. Per the germline V gene, CDR1 is SGHAT and CDR2 is FQNNGV. V was pared by 5 bases and J by 4 bases, with 11 bases of the junction left unmatched. The CDR3 sequence: CASSRNRDRPYEQYF. DNA for the CDR3: TGTGCCAGCAGCCGAAACCGGGACAGACCTTACGAGCAGTACTTC. The complete variable domain, with remaining parts taken from reference TRBV11-2 and TRBJ2-7, reads EAGVAQSPRYKIIEKRQSVAFWCNPISGHATLYWYQQILGQGPKLLIQFQNNGVVDDSQLPKDRFSAERLKGVDSTLKIQPAKLEDSAVYLCASSRNRDRPYEQYFGPGTRLTVT.

This clonotype turned up a few times. V is TRBV29-1 and J is TRBJ2-3; TRBD1 matches at 7 bases. The ends lost 7 bases at V and 7 bases at J; junction bases unmatched: 8. The germline gives CDR1 SQVTM, CDR2 ANQGSEA. The CDR3 has 12 amino acids. CDR3 in DNA: TGCAGCGCATTGGGGACAGCCTATACGCAGTATTTT. Its translation is CSALGTAYTQYF.

The rearrangement joins TRBV11-2 to TRBJ1-6, with 9 bases aligning to TRBD1. V dropped 3 bases and J dropped 7; count of bases not matched to a gene: 13. This CDR3 contains 18 residues. Germline values: CDR1 SGHAT, CDR2 FQNNGV. The CDR3 sequence is CASSLDPRDRALNSPLHF. CDR3 DNA sequence: TGTGCCAGCAGCTTGGACCCCCGGGACAGGGCTTTGAATTCACCCCTCCACTTT.

This clonotype appeared a few times. The V gene is TRBV7-9, the J gene TRBJ2-6; D is ambiguous. The V gene's germline CDR1 is SEHNR and CDR2 FQNEAQ (reference sequence). V lost 0 bases to trimming and J lost 0 bases, with 9 bases between them. The CDR3 covers 17 residues. CDR3 in DNA: TGTGCCAGCAGCTTAGCGGCGGAGAGCTCTGGGGCCAACGTCCTGACTTTC. It codes for CASSLAAESSGANVLTF.

This clonotype was detected only a few times. J is TRBJ1-6 and V is TRBV3-1, with 9 bases matching TRBD1. This CDR3 is 18 amino acids long. J gave up 7 bases and V 0 bases, and 10 bases lay outside the gene matches. Looked up from germline, CDR1 is LGHDT and CDR2 is YNNKEL (reference sequence). CDR3 loop: CASSQDPVTGGRNSPLHF. The CDR3 region has the DNA TGTGCCAGCAGCCAAGATCCTGTTACAGGGGGCAGGAATTCACCCCTCCACTTT.

CDR3 residues: CATRDNSYEQYF. CDR3 coding DNA: TGTGCCACCCGGGACAATTCCTACGAGCAGTACTTC. The V call is TRBV10-3, the J call TRBJ2-7; maybe TRBD1 (6 bases). Trimming pared 10 bases from V and 1 base from J, leaving 11 bases between. Per the germline V gene, CDR1 is ENHRY and CDR2 is SYGVKD. The length of the CDR3 is 12 residues.

V gene TRBV9 combines with J gene TRBJ2-1; D might be TRBD2 (5 bases). The germline V and J ends were trimmed by 4 bases and 7 bases, with 15 bases remaining between them. The germline V gene encodes CDR1 SGDLS and CDR2 YYNGEE. The CDR3 has 14 amino acids. CDR3 bases: TGTGCCAGCAGCCCCCCGAACGGGATGAATGAGCAGTTCTTC. This codes for CASSPPNGMNEQFF.

This clonotype was observed at least ten times. This chain links TRBV5-1 with TRBJ1-2; D is perhaps TRBD1 (6 bases). V lost 3 bases and J lost 0, with 9 bases in between. Germline CDR1 and CDR2: SGHRS and YFSETQ. The CDR3 is 14 residues long. This CDR3 reads CASSYGQTNYGYTF. CDR3 nucleotides: TGCGCCAGCAGCTACGGACAGACTAACTATGGCTACACCTTC.

On this clonotype: This sequence may be a read error, since a much larger clone differs from it by one base. The CDR3 spells CASNQDAVEGTQYF. CDR3 DNA sequence: TGTGCCAGCAACCAAGATGCCGTAGAGGGGACCCAGTACTTC. The chain carries TRBV4-2 and TRBJ2-5; D is possibly TRBD2 (5 bases). In germline, CDR1 is LGHNA, CDR2 YNFKEQ. The CDR3 consists of 14 residues.

The gene calls are TRBV11-2 and TRBJ1-1; tentative D call: TRBD1 (6 bases). The CDR3 has 13 amino acids. V gave up 4 bases and J gave up 7 bases, with 13 bases separating them. Germline V gene lookup returns CDR1 SGHAT and CDR2 FQNNGV. CDR3 DNA sequence: TGTGCCAGCAGCTCCCGCAGGGGATTTGAAGCTTTCTTT. This translates into CASSSRRGFEAFF.

Many counts were recorded for this clonotype. V is TRBV7-2 and J is TRBJ1-1; no clear D gene. This CDR3 is built from 15 residues. Germline CDR1 is SGHTA and CDR2 is FQGNSA. V was trimmed by 3 bases and J by 1 base, leaving 12 bases between them. CDR3 loop: CASSLGGRWNTEAFF. The CDR3 DNA reads as TGTGCCAGCAGCTTGGGTGGCAGGTGGAACACTGAAGCTTTCTTT.

In this sample, this clonotype turned up many times. This chain connects TRBV7-2 to TRBJ2-3, with D perhaps TRBD2 (6 bases). Germline values: CDR1 SGHTA, CDR2 FQGNSA. CDR3 length: 16 residues. V shed 2 bases and J shed 5 bases, with 17 bases lying between them. CDR3 DNA sequence: TGTGCCAGCAGCTTAAGCCCCGGGGGTGGGAAAGATACGCAGTATTTT. It is translated as CASSLSPGGGKDTQYF.

This clonotype was counted only a few times. V is TRBV2 and J is TRBJ2-7; D uncertain. CDR1 SNHLY and CDR2 FYNNEI come from the germline V gene. This CDR3 contains 12 residues. With 3 bases removed from V and 2 bases from J, the gap between germline ends came to 5 bases. CDR3 loop: CASSDVAYEQYF. DNA of the CDR3: TGTGCCAGCAGTGACGTCGCCTACGAGCAGTACTTC. The complete variable domain, with remaining parts taken from reference TRBV2 and TRBJ2-7, reads EPEVTQTPSHQVTQMGQEVILRCVPISNHLYFYWYRQILGQKVEFLVSFYNNEISEKSEIFDDQFSVERPDGSNFTLKIRSTKLEDSAMYFCASSDVAYEQYFGPGTRLTVT.

This clonotype has a handful of counts. The gene calls are TRBV13 and TRBJ2-1; TRBD1 matches 7 bases. The CDR3 has 12 amino acids. Germline loops: CDR1 PRHDT, CDR2 FYEKMQ (reference sequence). The V segment lost 6 bases and the J segment 7 bases; nucleotides outside the gene matches: 3. CDR3: CASSSQGNEQFF. The CDR3 bases are TGTGCCAGCAGTTCACAGGGGAATGAGCAGTTCTTC.

This clonotype was seen at least ten times. This chain connects TRBV7-2 to TRBJ2-2, with 8 bases identical to TRBD2. V trimming: 5 bases; J trimming: 0 bases; junction bases outside the gene matches: 2. Germline V gene data show CDR1 as SGHTA and CDR2 as FQGNSA. This CDR3 has 15 amino acids. CDR3 DNA: TGTGCCAGCAGCCGCGGGGGGACGAACACCGGGGAGCTGTTTTTT. It translates to CASSRGGTNTGELFF.

This clonotype has only a few counts. The CDR3 loop is CASKSTPGRYNEQFF. The CDR3 DNA reads TGTGCCAGCAAATCTACCCCTGGACGTTACAATGAGCAGTTCTTC. The J gene is TRBJ2-1, the V gene TRBV5-5, with D unresolved. V was shortened by 6 bases and J by 4 bases, with 17 bases between the two germline ends. Germline V gene lookup returns CDR1 SGHKS and CDR2 YYEKEE (reference sequence). The CDR3 extends over 15 amino acids.

This clonotype has ten or more counts. J is TRBJ1-6 and V is TRBV12-3 or TRBV12-4, with TRBD1 identical over 7 bases. Trimming cost V 5 bases and J 9 bases; bases outside gene matches: 7. CDR3 length equals 14 residues. CDR3 residues: CASSPGGGGSPLHF. CDR3 coding DNA: TGTGCCAGCAGTCCAGGGGGTGGGGGTTCACCCCTCCACTTT.

This sequence joins TRBV20-1 and TRBJ2-7; tentative D call: TRBD1 (6 bases). This CDR3 spans 14 amino acids. V lost 6 bases and J lost 1, with 16 bases in between. CDR1 is DFQATT, CDR2 SNEGSKA, per germline (reference sequence). The CDR3: CSAEDRNKSYEQYF. The DNA for the CDR3 is TGCAGTGCCGAAGACAGGAACAAGTCCTACGAGCAGTACTTC.

The chain has TRBV7-9 and TRBJ2-5; the D gene is possibly TRBD2 (5 bases). The length of the CDR3 is 13 residues. V was cut by 8 bases and J by 2 bases, with 12 bases left in between. The germline gives CDR1 SEHNR, CDR2 FQNEAQ (reference sequence). Here the CDR3 reads CASAFSGQETQYF. In DNA form, the CDR3 reads TGTGCCAGCGCCTTCTCGGGGCAAGAGACCCAGTACTTC.

The genes are TRBV14 and TRBJ2-1; a weak D match, TRBD2 (5 bases). Trimming removed 1 base from V and 10 bases from J, with 11 bases in between. Germline loops: CDR1 SGHDN, CDR2 FVKESK. The CDR3 consists of 13 residues. CDR3: CASSQVGRGEQFF. Here the CDR3 DNA reads TGTGCCAGCAGCCAAGTGGGCCGAGGGGAGCAGTTCTTC. The variable domain in full, completed from reference TRBV14 and TRBJ2-1, reads EAGVTQFPSHSVIEKGQTVTLRCDPISGHDNLYWYRRVMGKEIKFLLHFVKESKQDESGMPNNRFLAERTGGTYSTLKVQPAELEDSGVYFCASSQVGRGEQFFGPGTRLTVL.

The rearrangement links TRBV5-4 to TRBJ2-5, with TRBD1 matching 8 bases. Germline V CDR1 and CDR2: SGHNT, YYREEE (reference sequence). The CDR3 is 15 amino acids. Unmatched junction bases numbered 5, after V lost 0 bases and J lost 4 bases. Written as DNA, the CDR3 is TGTGCCAGCAGCTTGGGGCAGGGGGCTTCAGAGACCCAGTACTTC. As protein: CASSLGQGASETQYF.

The chain links TRBV20-1 to TRBJ2-1; 7 bases line up with TRBD2. The CDR3 length is 15 residues. Germline lookup yields CDR1 DFQATT and CDR2 SNEGSKA (reference sequence). The ends lost 3 bases at V and 0 bases at J; junction bases unmatched: 5. The chain's CDR3 is CSARTGGSSYNEQFF. For the CDR3, the DNA is TGCAGTGCTAGGACTGGCGGGAGCTCCTACAATGAGCAGTTCTTC.